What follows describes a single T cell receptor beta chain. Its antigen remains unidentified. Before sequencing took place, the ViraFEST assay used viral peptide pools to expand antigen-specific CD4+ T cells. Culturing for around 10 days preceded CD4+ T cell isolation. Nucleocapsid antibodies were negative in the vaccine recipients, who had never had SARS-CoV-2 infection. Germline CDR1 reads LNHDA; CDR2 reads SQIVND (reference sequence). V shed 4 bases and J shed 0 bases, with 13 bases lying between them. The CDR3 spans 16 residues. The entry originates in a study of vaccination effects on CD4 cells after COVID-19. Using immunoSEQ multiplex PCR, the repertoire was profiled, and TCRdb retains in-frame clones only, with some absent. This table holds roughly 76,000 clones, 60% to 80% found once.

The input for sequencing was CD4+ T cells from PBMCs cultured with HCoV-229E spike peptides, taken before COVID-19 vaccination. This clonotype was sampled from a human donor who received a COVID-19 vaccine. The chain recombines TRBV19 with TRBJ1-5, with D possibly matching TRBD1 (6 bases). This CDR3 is CASSTRQDYSNQPQHF. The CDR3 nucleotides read TGTGCCAGTAGTACCCGACAGGACTATAGCAATCAGCCCCAGCATTTT.